These T cell receptor beta chains were read from a single sample in a study of long-term antiretroviral therapy in people with HIV. Generated by immunoSEQ multiplex PCR, the TCRdb table keeps only in-frame clones and is missing some. Of 9,500 to 15,000 clones detected, 60% to 85% appear once; the ten largest clones hold roughly 11%. The sample here was unsorted PBMCs, taken 0.8 years before starting antiretroviral therapy. These receptors originate from a woman in her 40s with HIV. CDR3s include the opening cysteine and the closing phenylalanine or tryptophan. A D gene is named only where the DNA matches it firmly. Where a row states a size, it is once, few, many or the class of an expanded clone; other rows omit it.

TRBJ2-1 | NA | TRBV5-1 | NA | CASSLSLQSYNEQFF | TGCGCCAGCAGCCTGTCCCTTCAGTCCTACAATGAGCAGTTCTTC
TRBJ2-7 | NA | TRBV11-2 | few | CASSLGLAPGEQYF | TGTGCCAGCAGCTTAGGTCTAGCCCCCGGGGAGCAGTACTTC
TRBJ2-5 | NA | TRBV6-1 | once | CASSEAASGQETQYF | TGTGCCAGCAGTGAAGCCGCGAGCGGCCAAGAGACCCAGTACTTC
TRBJ2-7 | TRBD1 | TRBV11-2 | NA | CASRPGQGAYEQYF | TGTGCCAGCAGACCGGGACAGGGGGCCTACGAGCAGTACTTC
TRBJ2-3 | NA | TRBV6-6 | NA | CASSGGSTDTQYF | TGTGCCAGCAGCGGAGGAAGCACAGATACGCAGTATTTT
TRBJ1-3 | TRBD1 | TRBV4-1 | NA | CASSETGFGNTIYF | TGCGCCAGCAGCGAGACAGGGTTTGGAAACACCATATATTTT
TRBJ1-1 | NA | TRBV19 | NA | CASILQRDTDTEAFF | TGTGCCAGTATTCTTCAACGGGACACGGACACTGAAGCTTTCTTT
TRBJ1-5 | NA | TRBV5-1 | NA | CASSLGLGENQPQHF | TGCGCCAGCAGCTTGGGTTTAGGGGAAAATCAGCCCCAGCATTTT
TRBJ1-2 | NA | TRBV4-1 | NA | CASSQAGPGRSYGYTF | TGCGCCAGCAGCCAGGCCGGACCGGGACGCTCCTATGGCTACACCTTC
TRBJ1-3 | NA | TRBV7-8 | NA | CASSLAGTGNTIYF | TGTGCCAGCAGCTTAGCAGGGACGGGAAACACCATATATTTT
TRBJ2-7 | NA | TRBV5-6 | NA | CASSANYEQYF | TGTGCCAGCAGCGCCAACTACGAGCAGTACTTC
TRBJ2-2 | TRBD1 | TRBV9 | NA | CASSASRTGSTGELFF | TGTGCCAGCAGCGCCTCCCGGACAGGCAGCACCGGGGAGCTGTTTTTT
TRBJ2-3 | NA | TRBV18 | NA | CASSPGSGREDTQYF | TGTGCCAGCTCCCCTGGGTCGGGGCGAGAGGATACGCAGTATTTT
TRBJ1-2 | NA | TRBV7-9 | few | CASSFQGGNYGYTF | TGTGCCAGCAGCTTTCAGGGAGGGAACTATGGCTACACCTTC
TRBJ2-6 | NA | TRBV5-1 | NA | CAKRIDSGANVLTF | TGCGCCAAACGCATCGACTCTGGGGCCAACGTCCTGACTTTC
TRBJ2-1 | TRBD2 | TRBV7-3 | few | CASSLGGLAVNNEQFF | TGTGCCAGCAGCTTAGGGGGACTAGCGGTTAACAATGAGCAGTTCTTC
TRBJ2-1 | TRBD2 | TRBV18 | NA | CASSPVAGGNEQFF | TGTGCCAGCTCACCGGTAGCGGGGGGCAATGAGCAGTTCTTC
TRBJ1-2 | TRBD1 | TRBV7-9 | NA | CASSLGRGHAKGYTF | TGTGCCAGCAGCTTAGGAAGGGGGCATGCGAAGGGCTACACCTTC
TRBJ2-4 | TRBD1 | TRBV19 | NA | CATNQRTGTKNIQYF | TGTGCCACCAATCAAAGGACAGGGACCAAAAACATTCAGTACTTC
TRBJ1-2 | NA | TRBV4-3 | NA | CASSQDRIGGYTF | TGCGCCAGCAGCCAAGATAGGATAGGAGGCTACACCTTC
TRBJ2-1 | NA | TRBV5-6 | NA | CASSLPISLSRFLYNEQFF | TGTGCCAGCAGCTTGCCGATCTCCCTTAGCAGGTTCCTCTACAATGAGCAGTTCTTC
TRBJ2-2 | NA | TRBV28 | NA | CASSWPPGTGPEGELFF | TGTGCCAGCAGTTGGCCCCCGGGGACTGGTCCTGAGGGGGAGCTGTTTTTT
TRBJ2-6 | NA | TRBV27 | NA | CASSQEHSGANVLTF | TGTGCCAGCAGTCAAGAACACTCTGGGGCCAACGTCCTGACTTTC
TRBJ2-3 | NA | TRBV27 | NA | CASSPTLTDTQYF | TGTGCCAGCAGTCCGACCCTCACAGATACGCAGTATTTT
TRBJ2-1 | NA | TRBV20-1 | NA | CSALTANEQFF | TGCAGTGCGCTTACAGCCAATGAGCAGTTCTTC
TRBJ2-6 | NA | TRBV27 | NA | CASGRDLLSGANVLTF | TGTGCCAGCGGACGGGACTTACTCTCTGGGGCCAACGTCCTGACTTTC
TRBJ2-1 | NA | TRBV6-5 | NA | CASSPPYYNEQFF | TGTGCCAGCAGTCCCCCATATTACAATGAGCAGTTCTTC
TRBJ2-6 | TRBD1 | TRBV28 | few | CASTQGGRAGANVLTF | TGTGCCAGCACCCAAGGGGGCAGGGCTGGGGCCAACGTCCTGACTTTC
TRBJ1-2 | TRBD1 | TRBV6-4 | NA | CASTPGTGGNYGYTF | TGTGCCAGCACCCCGGGGACAGGGGGTAACTATGGCTACACCTTC
TRBJ2-1 | NA | TRBV11-2 | few | CASSLDHVGTSPSSYNEQFF | TGTGCCAGCAGCTTAGATCACGTGGGGACTTCCCCTAGCTCCTACAATGAGCAGTTCTTC